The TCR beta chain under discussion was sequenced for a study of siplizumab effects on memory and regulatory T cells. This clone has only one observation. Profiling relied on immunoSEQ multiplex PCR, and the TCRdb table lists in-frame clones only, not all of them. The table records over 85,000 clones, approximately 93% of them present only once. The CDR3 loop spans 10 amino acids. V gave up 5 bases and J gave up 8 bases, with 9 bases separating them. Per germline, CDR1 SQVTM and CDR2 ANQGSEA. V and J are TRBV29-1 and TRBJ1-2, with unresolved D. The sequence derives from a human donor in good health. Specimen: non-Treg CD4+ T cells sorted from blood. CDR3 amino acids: CSVFDGGYTF. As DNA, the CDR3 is TGCAGCGTTTTCGATGGGGGCTACACCTTC.